This TCR beta chain derives from a study of immune evolution from preneoplasia to lung adenocarcinoma. Findings and limits, study-wide: Later-stage lesions appeared to have more T cells, more diversity, less clonality.

Some clones are missing from TCRdb's copy, which holds only in-frame ones; the method was immunoSEQ multiplex PCR. This sample has several thousand clones, with 79% found just once. As to this clone: The antigen is undetermined.

Macro-dissection enriched premalignant or tumor cells before nucleic acid extraction. V was shortened by 2 bases and J by 6 bases, with 4 bases between the two germline ends. Germline V CDR1 and CDR2: SGHAT, FQNNGV. This CDR3 comprises 11 residues. The receptor's source is a person aged 50 to 70 with lung adenocarcinoma. What was sequenced was FFPE minimally invasive lung adenocarcinoma tissue. This chain links TRBV11-2 with TRBJ1-1, with no clear D. For the CDR3, the DNA is TGTGCCAGCAGCTTATCCTCTGAAGCTTTCTTT. Amino acid sequence: CASSLSSEAFF. The full variable domain, in which reference TRBV11-2 and TRBJ1-1 provide the parts outside the CDR3, is EAGVAQSPRYKIIEKRQSVAFWCNPISGHATLYWYQQILGQGPKLLIQFQNNGVVDDSQLPKDRFSAERLKGVDSTLKIQPAKLEDSAVYLCASSLSSEAFFGQGTRLTVV.